This T cell receptor beta chain stems from a study of cytomegalovirus exposure and HLA in healthy donors (dated by TCRdb to the late 2010s). Study-level background: An earlier analysis of approximately 640 of the donors reported 276 Gb of sequence data and some 120 million unique TCR beta sequences from 190 million or so T cells. A later analysis re-analyzed previously published TCR beta repertoires from approximately 700 donors and added high-resolution HLA genotyping to study TCR occurrence patterns. An early release covering roughly 640 HLA-typed donors comprised about 300 gigabases of sequencing data and some 79 million unique TCR sequences. The T cell repertoires of 550 to 850 subjects were profiled by immunosequencing and related to cytomegalovirus serostatus. An earlier analysis of 587 of the donors applied high-throughput TCR beta sequencing to assess whether each TCR beta V gene segment acted as functional or pseudogenic. The study was designed to test whether signatures of past pathogen exposure could be identified by cataloging public T cell receptors. In a later genetic analysis, genome-wide SNP genotypes for about 55% of the 666 donors were used, and that subset was treated as a discovery cohort. Donor age, sex, ethnicity and CMV serostatus were compiled alongside the repertoire data. Rather than using new phenotypic data, the later analysis identified candidate immune exposures from TCR beta sequences and from how often those sequences occurred across donors. HLA typing included class I and class II loci at four-digit resolution. High-throughput TCR immunosequencing, statistical association of individual TCRs with disease status, and machine learning were combined to predict cytomegalovirus infection status. Of the approximately 400 genotyped donors, 75% to 85% were placed in the genetic ancestry cluster associated with self-reported Caucasian donors. Every discovery cohort repertoire had been produced on one sequencing platform. Among almost 400 genotyped donors of the cohort, an average of around 240,000 unique TCR beta nucleotide sequences were sequenced per donor, about a sixth of them non-productive. The number of typed donors differed by locus: about 629-630 for A, B, C, DRB1 and DQB1; 500 to 550 for DQA1; 606 for DPA1; and 400 to 480 for DPB1. About five DR-DQ haplotypes were treated as single units for association and clustering because of strong linkage in the cohort. A separate validation cohort of more than 100 different subjects was used in addition to the 666-subject first cohort.

The cohort was made up of around 720 healthy bone marrow donors. At the time of sampling, all cohort members were nominally healthy, though unrecorded immune exposures were likely present. The donor was CMV seropositive and belonged to the group of a few hundred seropositive cohort members. Every donor gave a peripheral blood sample, and the peripheral blood mononuclear cells from that sample were used for TCR beta sequencing. The Qiagen DNeasy Blood Extraction Kit was used to extract genomic DNA from the blood cell samples. The CDR3 numbers 20 residues from cysteine through phenylalanine. Only the CDR3 part of the read is kept: 60 bases, read in frame from the first base. General conclusions and limits of the study: Because HLA typing was unavailable for some donors at each locus, only the typed subset was used in association tests. In vitro tests confirmed that a few of the cytomegalovirus-associated TCR beta chains recognize cytomegalovirus antigens. When HLA alleles, especially DR and DQ, strongly co-occurred, TCR associations were difficult to assign to individual alleles. An association between a missense DCLRE1C variant and V-gene and J-gene trimming of TCR beta chains was found in a later genetic analysis and replicated in an independent cohort. In a later analysis, HLA-associated TCR beta chains were found to be more clonally expanded and to have lower generation probabilities than equally common non-associated chains. In a later analysis, most CMV-associated TCR beta chains were found to appear HLA-restricted, with HLA associations seemingly driven largely by CMV exposure. For the cohort, immune exposure information was limited to CMV serostatus. This cohort had only TCR beta chains sequenced, and the lack of alpha or paired-chain data limited which features could be detected. Because the 87-base-pair reads could not distinguish some IMGT-functional V segments, including TRBV6-2 and TRBV6-3, those segments were excluded. At a false discovery rate of 0.05, a later analysis linked about 17,000 TCR beta sequences to specific HLA alleles. Correlated functional status among segregating V segments might be attributable to linkage disequilibrium, but an unknown experimental factor could not be ruled out. A later analysis reported that several top co-occurrence clusters appeared linked to parvovirus B19, influenza, CMV and Epstein-Barr virus. An earlier analysis of approximately 540 of the donors showed that most TCR beta V segments appeared in productive rearrangements either about 87% or about 30% of the time, which broadly matched IMGT annotations. A later analysis found that TCR association rates varied across HLA loci, with DRB1 alleles showing the most associated TCRs and HLA-C alleles the fewest. A cluster of highly shared sequence variants was judged likely to represent a technical artifact of the sequencing pipeline. According to a later genetic analysis, donors in an Asian-associated ancestry cluster had fewer N-insertions in productive TCRs than the approximately 670-donor mean. The earlier analysis of some 540 of the donors excluded some 15 rarely observed V segments, including chromosome 9 orphons, because counts were too low. In the study, around 150 TCR beta chains were listed as associated with cytomegalovirus. The classifier was reported to diagnose cytomegalovirus status with high specificity and sensitivity in both the original cohort and the validation cohort. The authors suggested that the approach could potentially be generalized to other disease states and immunological phenotypes. A further reported finding was that TCR beta sequences accurately predicted the HLA-A and HLA-B alleles for most subjects in the first cohort. Most TCR sequences were observed very rarely across donors, whereas some public TCRs were present in many individuals. Sequencing depth was assumed to be roughly uniform across donors in the presence/absence analyses, though that assumption may not hold.

Libraries were made using the immunoSEQ multiplex PCR assay. A mixture of 60 forward primers for TCR Vbeta segments and 13 reverse primers for TCR Jbeta segments was used in the multiplex PCR. The CDR3 region of rearranged TCR beta genes was amplified from genomic DNA with a multiplex PCR assay. Amplified TCR beta libraries were sequenced as 87-base-pair reads on the Illumina HiSeq System. The authors processed their data as follows. A later analysis tallied roughly 80 million unique TCR beta chains across the approximately 670 repertoires, and some 12 million of those chains were shared by two or more donors. To remove PCR and sequencing errors, raw reads were error-corrected and collapsed into unique sequences using a nearest-neighbor algorithm that merged closely related sequences. To assign V, D and J gene segments, CDR3 sequences were aligned to IMGT reference sequences. For a sequence to be retained, at least a six-nucleotide match to both a V gene segment and a J gene segment was required. Rearrangements were called productive when the CDR3 lacked stop codons and stayed in frame with V and J; all others were non-productive. Following IMGT convention, CDR3 was defined as the stretch from the second conserved V-encoded cysteine to the conserved J-encoded phenylalanine. The earlier analysis of 500 to 650 of the donors excluded any sequence lacking an unambiguous match to a single V gene segment. An earlier analysis of some 500 of the donors classified V segments as functional when productive rearrangements were above 56.7% and as segregating when the standard deviation between donors was above 5%. A statistical classification framework was built for diagnosing cytomegalovirus status from the catalog of TCR beta chain sequences. V and J gene assignment, in a later analysis, came from comparing TCR nucleotide sequences with IMGT/GENE-DB human TR gene sequences. A later analysis assigned CDR3 sequences and most-parsimonious VDJ recombination scenarios with the TCRdist pipeline. In a later analysis, each TCR beta chain was defined by its CDR3 amino acid sequence together with its V-gene family, and reads without a unique V-gene family were excluded. To address suspected cross-contamination and a sequencing artifact, a later analysis removed approximately 600 highly shared, low-generation-probability nucleotide sequences. In a later analysis, a clonal expansion index was calculated for each public chain from normalized within-repertoire ranks of inferred template counts. In a later analysis, generation probabilities were computed using a VDJ recombination model fitted to out-of-frame rearrangements, and the results were checked against IGoR. A later analysis scored TCR-TCR, TCR-HLA and TCR-CMV co-occurrence with hypergeometric tests, applying a repertoire-size bias correction to TCR pairs. In a later analysis, false discovery rates were estimated by permuting HLA or CMV assignments 20 times. In a later analysis, co-occurring TCRs were grouped using DBSCAN, and TCRdist sequence similarity was added for clustering within HLA-allele-positive subsets. For co-occurrence clustering, repertoires with fewer than 30,000 or more than 120,000 public chains were excluded, along with several repertoires with anomalous nucleotide sharing. Entries here come from immuneACCESS through TCRdb and include only in-frame sequences with V and J called. Some clones fail to appear in such tables; in the studies checked, an unresolved V gene covers under half of the shortfall, and the cause of the remainder is unknown. V and J calls and clone size are given by that table; D and trimming were obtained from the DNA. The table for this sample lists around 150,000 clones; less than 85% of them were counted only once. The ten largest clones capture roughly 6.3% of the sample.

Comment on this clone: Its antigen specificity is not known. No much larger clonotype is one base removed from it; base qualities were not supplied.

The receptor was derived from a man aged 50-60 years in good health and CMV-seropositive. The sequence is built from TRBV21-1 and TRBJ2-5; the table's D call of TRBD2 was not tested on the DNA. The better agreement between TRBJ2-7 and the DNA end casts doubt on the J call. TRBV21-1 is classified as a pseudogene. Source material: PBMCs. For the CDR3, the sequence is CASSKVGTVVREEVTYEQYF. Here is the DNA: TGTGCCAGCAGCAAAGTAGGAACGGTCGTACGGGAGGAGGTAACCTACGAGCAGTACTTC.